What follows are 7 T cell receptor beta chains derived from one specimen sequenced in a study of regulatory T cells in long-lasting Graves disease. Construction of TCR beta libraries relied on iRepertoire HTBI primers and on Arm-PCR targeting CDR3 regions. TCRdb called the multiplex PCR reads again in MiXCR, with one record for every CDR3 protein. The sample includes about 310,000 distinct CDR3 sequences, 20% to 25% seen only once; the top ten take more than 55%. Time point given: persistent/refractory GD, antithyroid drugs over 5 years with positive TRAb. The TCR library was made from RNA that had been extracted from PBMCs in TRIzol. Source: peripheral blood mononuclear cells (PBMCs), taken when the disease was refractory, from a patient treated with antithyroid drugs. The receptor source for this set is a female donor with Graves disease.

This clonotype appeared a few times. The chain couples TRBV4-1 to TRBJ1-5, with D possibly being TRBD1 (5 bases). The CDR3 is made up of 15 amino acids. V was trimmed by 0 bases and J by 0 bases, leaving 6 bases between them. The germline CDR1 and CDR2 sequences are MGHRA and YSYEKL. The CDR3 DNA reads as TGCGCCAGCAGCCAAGACAGGGATAGCAATCAGCCCCAGCATTTT. Translation: CASSQDRDSNQPQHF.

In this sample, this clonotype turned up a few times. J is TRBJ2-1 and V is TRBV28, with D possibly matching TRBD1 (5 bases). V shed 5 bases and J shed 9 bases, with 11 bases lying between them. The length of the CDR3 is 12 residues. Germline V gene sequence: CDR1 MDHEN, CDR2 SYDVKM. The CDR3 is CASSLGETEQFF. Here the CDR3 DNA reads TGTGCCAGCAGTCTAGGGGAAACTGAGCAGTTCTTC.

Comments on this clonotype: A far larger clone is only one base removed, so a read error is likely. The V call is TRBV6-1, the J call TRBJ2-7; no clear D gene. Germline CDR1 and CDR2: MNHNS and SASEGT. CDR3 length: 12 residues. V shed 6 bases and J shed 2 bases, with 8 bases lying between them. The DNA of the CDR3 is TGTGCCAGCAGCCCCGTCCCCTACGAGCAGTACTTC. Protein sequence: CASSPVPYEQYF.

The V and J genes are TRBV20-1 and TRBJ1-5; TRBD1 matches at 7 bases. The CDR3 has 15 amino acids. The germline V gene has CDR1 DFQATT and CDR2 SNEGSKA (reference sequence). V lost 5 bases to trimming and J lost 0 bases; unmatched junction nucleotides: 7. The CDR3 here is CSADPGTDSNQPQHF. DNA of the CDR3: TGCAGTGCTGACCCCGGGACAGATAGCAATCAGCCCCAGCATTTT.

At least ten counts were recorded for this clonotype. The chain links TRBV18 to TRBJ1-1; D gene uncertain. Trimming removed 3 bases from V and 0 bases from J, with 14 bases in between. The CDR3 contains 16 residues. CDR1 and CDR2 from the germline V gene are KGHSH and LQKENI. This chain's CDR3 is CASSPMDGTMNTEAFF. In DNA form, the CDR3 reads TGTGCCAGCTCACCCATGGACGGCACCATGAACACTGAAGCTTTCTTT.

Regarding this clonotype: Germline is not matched at one junction end, which may reflect a read error. The rearrangement uses TRBV7-2 and TRBJ2-5; D gene uncertain. Germline V gene sequence: CDR1 SGHTA, CDR2 FQGNSA. There are 15 residues in the CDR3. CDR3 sequence (DNA): TGCGCCAGCAGCCAAGAGGTCAGGTACCAAGAGACCCAGTACTTC. It is translated as CASSQEVRYQETQYF.

The genes are TRBV6-1 and TRBJ2-1, with 10 bases that match TRBD2. There are 15 residues in the CDR3. Germline V lookup: CDR1 MNHNS, CDR2 SASEGT. V gave up 8 bases and J gave up 12 bases; unmatched junction bases: 16. CDR3 nucleotides: TGTGCCAGCCAACTGCTTGGTAGCGGGGGGAAGATGCAGTTCTTC. Residues: CASQLLGSGGKMQFF.